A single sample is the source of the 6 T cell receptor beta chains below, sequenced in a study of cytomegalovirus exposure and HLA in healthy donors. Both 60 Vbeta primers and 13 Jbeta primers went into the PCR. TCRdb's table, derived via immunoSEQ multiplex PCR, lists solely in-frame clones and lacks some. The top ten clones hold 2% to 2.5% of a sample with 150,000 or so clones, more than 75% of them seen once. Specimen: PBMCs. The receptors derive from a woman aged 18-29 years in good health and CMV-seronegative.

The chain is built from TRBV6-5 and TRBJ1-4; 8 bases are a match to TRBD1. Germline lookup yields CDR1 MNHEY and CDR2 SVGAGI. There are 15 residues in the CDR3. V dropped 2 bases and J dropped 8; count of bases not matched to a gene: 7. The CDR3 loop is CASSYAGQEGEKLFF. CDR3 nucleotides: TGTGCCAGCAGTTACGCGGGACAGGAGGGCGAAAAACTGTTTTTT.

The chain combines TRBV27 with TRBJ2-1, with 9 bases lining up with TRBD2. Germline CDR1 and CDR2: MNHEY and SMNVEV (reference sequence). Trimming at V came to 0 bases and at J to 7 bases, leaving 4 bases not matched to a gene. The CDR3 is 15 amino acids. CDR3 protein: CASSLSASGMNEQFF. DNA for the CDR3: TGTGCCAGCAGTTTATCGGCTAGCGGGATGAATGAGCAGTTCTTC.

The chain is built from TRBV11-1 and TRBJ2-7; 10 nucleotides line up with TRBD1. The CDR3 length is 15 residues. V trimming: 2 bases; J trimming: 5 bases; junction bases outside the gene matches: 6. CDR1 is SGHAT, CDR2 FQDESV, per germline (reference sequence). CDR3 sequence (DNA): TGTGCCAGCAGCTTACGGACAGGGGGAGTAAACGAGCAGTACTTC. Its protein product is CASSLRTGGVNEQYF.

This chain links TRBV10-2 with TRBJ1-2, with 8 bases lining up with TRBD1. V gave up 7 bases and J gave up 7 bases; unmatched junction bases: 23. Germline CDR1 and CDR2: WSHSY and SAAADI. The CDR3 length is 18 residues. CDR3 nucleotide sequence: TGCGCCAGCAATGACCATCCCGTTGTATTAACAGGGGGGCCTGGCTACACCTTC. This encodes CASNDHPVVLTGGPGYTF.

The CDR3 protein is CAWSLPSGTQYF. Written as DNA, the CDR3 is TGTGCCTGGAGCCTTCCTAGCGGTACGCAGTATTTT. The chain joins TRBV30 to TRBJ2-3, with 7 bases matching TRBD2. Germline values: CDR1 GTSNPN, CDR2 SVGIG (reference sequence). The V gene end was trimmed by 3 bases and the J gene end by 8 bases; junction bases not matched to a gene: 5. The CDR3 covers 12 residues.

CDR3 nucleotide sequence: TGCAGCGTTCGGGACAGGGGGCGCGGGGAGACCCAGTACTTC. It specifies CSVRDRGRGETQYF. The chain recombines TRBV29-1 with TRBJ2-5; 12 bases fit TRBD1. Germline CDR1 reads SQVTM; CDR2 reads ANQGSEA. This CDR3 is 14 amino acids long. V dropped 5 bases and J dropped 5; count of bases not matched to a gene: 6.